The present TCR beta chain was sequenced within a study of OX40 agonist ivuxolimab in advanced cancers. Study in general: The treatment was a fully human IgG2 OX40 agonist, ivuxolimab. Ivuxolimab, which patients received intravenously every 2 weeks, was dosed at 0.01 to 10 mg/kg. Study findings and constraints: Antigen specificity was not determined for the expanded peripheral T cells. Researchers report that CD8+ T cells had, on average, more expanded clones than CD4+.

Method: immunoSEQ multiplex PCR; TCRdb's copy keeps in-frame clones and lacks some. The table includes around 90,000 clones, about 90% detected once. This clone came up once. The antigen is undetermined. Source: CD4+ or CD8+ T cells sorted from blood, taken in a trial of the OX40 agonist ivuxolimab. The TCR originated in an adult with an advanced solid tumor such as melanoma, head and neck, liver or kidney cancer.

The CDR3 is CASSFADSGANVLTF. CDR3 sequence (DNA): TGTGCCAGCTCATTTGCGGATTCTGGGGCCAACGTCCTGACTTTC. The chain links TRBV18 to TRBJ2-6, with D unresolved. With 5 bases removed from V and 1 base from J, the gap between germline ends came to 9 bases. Per germline, CDR1 KGHSH and CDR2 LQKENI. The CDR3 runs to 15 residues.